Shown below are 14 T cell receptor beta chains from a single sample sequenced in a study of response to subunit inactivated influenza vaccine. One entry per CDR3 protein results from TCRdb running MiXCR on the RT-PCR reads. The sample lists around 570,000 distinct CDR3 sequences, approximately 7.6% occurring once. The sample consisted of PBMCs from blood, taken about 24 months after vaccination. All receptors derive from a man aged 50 to 69 who received an inactivated influenza vaccine.

This clonotype came up a few times. The J gene is TRBJ2-5, the V gene TRBV28; weak D call: TRBD1 (6 bases). Germline-derived CDR1 and CDR2 are MDHEN and SYDVKM. V was cut by 7 bases and J by 5 bases, with 20 bases left in between. This CDR3 has 15 amino acids. CDR3 coding DNA: TGTGCCAGCACTTCATTGGGGGCATCAGGGGAGACCCAGTACTTC. Protein product: CASTSLGASGETQYF.

This clonotype has at least ten counts. The V and J genes are TRBV5-1 and TRBJ2-5; tentatively, D is TRBD2 (6 bases). Trimming removed 2 bases from V and 4 bases from J, with 15 bases in between. This CDR3 is built from 15 residues. Germline CDR1 is SGHRS and CDR2 is YFSETQ. CDR3 DNA: TGCGCCAGCAGCTTAACGGGAGCGTGGAGAGAGACCCAGTACTTC. Translated, it gives CASSLTGAWRETQYF.

The genes are TRBV27 and TRBJ2-3, with 7 bases identical to TRBD2. Germline lookup yields CDR1 MNHEY and CDR2 SMNVEV (reference sequence). This CDR3 contains 17 residues. J lost 0 bases, V lost 8 bases, and 14 bases had no gene match. The CDR3, as DNA: TGTGCCAGCCGGAACCGTCCACTAGCGCCTAGCACAGATACGCAGTATTTT. It yields the protein CASRNRPLAPSTDTQYF.

This clonotype has at least ten counts. This chain uses TRBV20-1 with TRBJ2-4; D is undetermined. Deletions cut 4 bases from V and 8 bases from J, with 9 bases between. Looked up from germline, CDR1 is DFQATT and CDR2 is SNEGSKA (reference sequence). CDR3 length: 11 amino acids. The CDR3 bases are TGCAGTGCTACCATGAAGGACATTCAGTACTTC. This encodes CSATMKDIQYF.

The rearrangement joins TRBV28 to TRBJ2-2; 11 nucleotides line up with TRBD1. The V segment lost 6 bases and the J segment 6 bases; nucleotides outside the gene matches: 12. Germline loops: CDR1 MDHEN, CDR2 SYDVKM. This CDR3 is built from 17 residues. CDR3 loop: CASRPAADRGLSGELFF. As DNA, the CDR3 is TGTGCCAGCAGACCAGCGGCGGACAGGGGGCTCTCCGGGGAGCTGTTTTTT.

The V call is TRBV5-4, the J call TRBJ2-1, with 10 bases lining up with TRBD2. V trimming: 4 bases; J trimming: 0 bases; junction bases outside the gene matches: 7. Germline V gene lookup returns CDR1 SGHNT and CDR2 YYREEE (reference sequence). This CDR3 is 17 amino acids long. CDR3 amino acids: CASSHLAGVLSYNEQFF. CDR3 sequence (DNA): TGTGCCAGCAGCCATCTAGCGGGAGTCCTCTCCTACAATGAGCAGTTCTTC.

This clonotype appeared a few times. This chain connects TRBV7-2 to TRBJ1-6; perhaps TRBD1 as D (5 bases). Germline V CDR1 and CDR2: SGHTA, FQGNSA. This CDR3 spans 15 amino acids. V shed 1 base and J shed 6 bases, with 10 bases lying between them. CDR3 in DNA: TGTGCCAGCAGCTTAGATTGGGGGAGTAATTCACCCCTCCACTTT. Its translation is CASSLDWGSNSPLHF.

This clonotype was observed many times. The chain employs TRBV5-1 and TRBJ2-1; D gene ambiguous. Germline V gene lookup returns CDR1 SGHRS and CDR2 YFSETQ. Trimming cost V 0 bases and J 0 bases, with 13 bases left between them. This CDR3 is 17 amino acids long. The DNA for the CDR3 is TGCGCCAGCAGCTTGGTGGCCGGCTCAAGCTCCTACAATGAGCAGTTCTTC. Encoded protein: CASSLVAGSSSYNEQFF.

The chain carries TRBV29-1 and TRBJ2-3; no firm D call. The CDR3 has 14 amino acids. Germline V gene lookup returns CDR1 SQVTM and CDR2 ANQGSEA. Deletions cut 8 bases from V and 2 bases from J, with 17 bases between. CDR3 DNA: TGCAGCATCGCTAGGGATATAATCACAGATACGCAGTATTTT. This gives the protein CSIARDIITDTQYF.

This clonotype was seen many times. The chain carries TRBV21-1 and TRBJ2-3; the table calls TRBD1, which could not be checked here. TRBV21-1 counts as a pseudogene. CDR3 length: 16 residues. The CDR3 here is CASSIPGPESTDTQYF. The CDR3, as DNA: TGTGCCAGCAGCATCCCGGGTCCAGAATCCACAGATACGCAGTATTTT.

The CDR3 reads CASSLSMPGVQETQYF. The CDR3 nucleotides are TGTGCCAGCAGTTTATCGATGCCCGGGGTCCAAGAGACCCAGTACTTC. The V call is TRBV27, the J call TRBJ2-5; tentative D call: TRBD2 (5 bases). This CDR3 region has 16 residues. The germline V gene has CDR1 MNHEY and CDR2 SMNVEV (reference sequence). The V end lost 0 bases, the J end lost 1 base, and 12 bases lay between the germline ends.

The chain combines TRBV5-1 with TRBJ2-1, with TRBD1 identical over 7 bases. Germline trimming cut 0 bases from V and 7 bases from J; bases unmatched to any gene: 10. Germline CDR1 and CDR2: SGHRS and YFSETQ. The CDR3 is made up of 16 amino acids. The CDR3 loop reads CASSLEGRGGRNEQFF. In DNA form, the CDR3 reads TGCGCCAGCAGCTTGGAGGGTCGAGGGGGCCGTAATGAGCAGTTCTTC.

This clonotype was observed at least ten times. This chain joins TRBV20-1 and TRBJ2-7; D not resolved. V was cut by 7 bases and J by 2 bases, with 15 bases left in between. The CDR3 spans 13 residues. CDR1 and CDR2 (germline): DFQATT, SNEGSKA (reference sequence). The CDR3 DNA sequence: TGCAGTGTCACGGACCTATCCACCTACGAGCAGTACTTC. It codes for CSVTDLSTYEQYF.

This chain connects TRBV20-1 to TRBJ2-3; D tentatively fits TRBD1 or TRBD2 (6 bases each). Germline V gene sequence: CDR1 DFQATT, CDR2 SNEGSKA (reference sequence). V was trimmed by 4 bases and J by 6 bases, leaving 14 bases between them. The CDR3 is 13 residues long. The CDR3 region is CSAILRDIDTQYF. The CDR3 bases are TGCAGTGCTATTTTGCGGGACATTGATACGCAGTATTTT.